The 18 T cell receptor beta chains below all came from one sample that was sequenced in a study of CD8+ T cells in alopecia areata. Extracted from the samples, RNA was reverse transcribed into cDNA to serve as the sequencing template. Sequencing was performed with immunoSEQ multiplex PCR; in TCRdb, only in-frame clones are kept and a portion is missing. There are some 210,000 clones in the sample; over 60% occur only once, and 0.95% to 1.5% lies in the top ten. Treatment denoted: oral pan-JAK inhibitor, 5-10 mg twice daily. This material consisted of CD4+ T cells sorted from blood, taken at approximately week 44, from a patient treated with tofacitinib. These TCRs come from a human donor with alopecia areata.

The table lists this clone with a few counts. This chain links TRBV29-1 with TRBJ2-3; D ambiguous. The CDR3 consists of 12 residues. CDR1 and CDR2 (germline): SQVTM, ANQGSEA. Trimming left V 4 bases short and J 5 bases short, with 10 bases between. The CDR3 coding sequence is TGCAGCGTTGGTTTGTCAGGAGATACGCAGTATTTT. It encodes CSVGLSGDTQYF.

The genes are TRBV6-5 and TRBJ1-4; unclear D gene. Germline assignment: CDR1 MNHEY and CDR2 SVGAGI. CDR3 length equals 14 residues. V was pared by 5 bases and J by 2 bases, with 9 bases between. The CDR3 spells CASSQRRTNEKLFF. The CDR3 DNA sequence: TGTGCCAGCAGTCAAAGGCGGACTAATGAAAAACTGTTTTTT.

V gene TRBV30 combines with J gene TRBJ2-6; D call uncertain. The CDR3 is made up of 13 amino acids. V was clipped by 2 bases and J by 1 base, with 3 bases between them. The V gene's germline CDR1 is GTSNPN and CDR2 SVGIG (reference sequence). The CDR3 DNA reads as TGTGCCTGGAGTAAATCTGGGGCCAACGTCCTGACTTTC. Protein: CAWSKSGANVLTF.

This rearrangement joins TRBV10-3 to TRBJ2-7; D remains unclear. Germline CDR1 ENHRY, CDR2 SYGVKD. Trimming cost V 1 base and J 3 bases, with 7 bases left between them. This CDR3 contains 13 residues. DNA for the CDR3: TGTGCCATCAGTGAGTTGACCTACTACGAGCAGTACTTC. Its protein product is CAISELTYYEQYF.

The gene calls are TRBV5-6 and TRBJ1-2; the D is unclear. Trimming removed 0 bases at V and 13 bases at J, with 13 bases between. This CDR3 has 12 residues. The germline V gene has CDR1 SGHDT and CDR2 YYEEEE. CDR3 loop: CASSLEIAGSTF. The CDR3 region has the DNA TGTGCCAGCAGCTTGGAAATAGCGGGGAGCACCTTC.

V and J are TRBV9 and TRBJ2-1; tentatively, D is TRBD2 (5 bases). The CDR3 covers 12 residues. Germline V gene sequence: CDR1 SGDLS, CDR2 YYNGEE. V lost 6 bases to trimming and J lost 8 bases, with 12 bases between them. For the CDR3, the DNA is TGTGCCAGCAATCTGGACTCGGATGAGCAGTTCTTC. It yields the protein CASNLDSDEQFF.

The J gene is TRBJ2-3, the V gene TRBV6-5, with D perhaps being TRBD1 or TRBD2 (5 bases each). CDR3 size: 15 residues. Germline CDR1 reads MNHEY; CDR2 reads SVGAGI. The V and J ends lost 10 bases and 4 bases respectively, with 21 bases between them. CDR3 sequence (DNA): TGTGCCACCAACAAGGAGGCAGGGATCGCAGATACGCAGTATTTT. Protein: CATNKEAGIADTQYF.

The V and J genes are TRBV4-3 and TRBJ2-6; 7 bases are shared with TRBD1. J lost 2 bases, V lost 3 bases, and 4 bases had no gene match. CDR3 size: 16 residues. Germline CDR1 LGHNA, CDR2 YSLEER. The DNA of the CDR3 is TGCGCCAGCAGCCACCTTCAGGGGGCTGGGGCCAACGTCCTGACTTTC. Translated, it gives CASSHLQGAGANVLTF.

The rearrangement uses TRBV6-5 and TRBJ2-2, with D hard to call. The ends were cut back, 10 bases at V and 1 base at J, with 10 bases in the middle. Germline CDR1 MNHEY, CDR2 SVGAGI. The CDR3 sequence is 13 residues long. The CDR3: CATRTENTGELFF. The CDR3 DNA reads TGTGCCACCCGGACGGAGAACACCGGGGAGCTGTTTTTT.

This chain connects TRBV23-1 to TRBJ2-1; D may be TRBD1 (6 bases). TRBV23-1 carries the ORF label, with uncertain function. The CDR3 is 17 amino acids. Trimming removed 4 bases from V and 4 bases from J, with 20 bases in between. In nucleotides, the CDR3 is TGCGCCAGCAGTCGCGCTAATTGTGAGCAGGGGTACAATGAGCAGTTCTTC. As protein: CASSRANCEQGYNEQFF.

The gene calls are TRBV28 and TRBJ1-6; D call uncertain. The germline V gene has CDR1 MDHEN and CDR2 SYDVKM. V lost 2 bases, J lost 7 bases, and 12 bases lay in between. CDR3 size: 15 residues. This CDR3 is CASSLHGNGNSPLHF. CDR3 DNA: TGTGCCAGCAGTTTACACGGCAATGGGAATTCACCCCTCCACTTT.

The chain recombines TRBV5-6 with TRBJ1-4; 7 bases are a match to TRBD1. Trimming took 3 bases from V and 7 from J; bases not matched to a gene: 6. This CDR3 spans 14 amino acids. CDR1 is SGHDT, CDR2 YYEEEE, per germline. CDR3 sequence: CASSWAGQLEKLFF. The CDR3 region has the DNA TGTGCCAGCAGCTGGGCGGGACAGCTTGAAAAACTGTTTTTT.

This clone was seen a few times. The chain combines TRBV29-1 with TRBJ2-1; TRBD2 matches at 9 bases. Per the germline V gene, CDR1 is SQVTM and CDR2 is ANQGSEA. Germline trimming cut 1 base from V and 4 bases from J; bases unmatched to any gene: 8. The length of the CDR3 is 16 residues. CDR3: CSVEGGAGGKYNEQFF. The CDR3 DNA sequence: TGCAGCGTTGAAGGAGGCGCGGGGGGGAAATACAATGAGCAGTTCTTC.

The CDR3 reads CASHPRQGSIYEQYF. The CDR3 DNA is TGTGCCAGCCATCCAAGGCAGGGGTCGATCTACGAGCAGTACTTC. The chain uses TRBV19 and TRBJ2-7; TRBD1 might be the D (6 bases). Trimming shortened V by 9 bases and J by 3 bases, and 21 bases separated the two germline ends. In germline, CDR1 is LNHDA, CDR2 SQIVND (reference sequence). The CDR3 is made up of 15 amino acids.

A few counts support this clone. V is TRBV7-6 and J is TRBJ2-5, with D maybe TRBD2 (5 bases). CDR1 and CDR2 (germline): SGHVS, FNYEAQ. V was pared by 2 bases and J by 3 bases, with 7 bases between. The CDR3 is 13 residues long. Here the CDR3 DNA reads TGTGCCAGCAGCTTAACGAGGGAAGAGACCCAGTACTTC. Its protein product is CASSLTREETQYF. Supplemented by reference TRBV7-6 and TRBJ2-5, the full variable domain reads GAGVSQSPRYKVTKRGQDVALRCDPISGHVSLYWYRQALGQGPEFLTYFNYEAQQDKSGLPNDRFSAERPEGSISTLTIQRTEQRDSAMYRCASSLTREETQYFGPGTRLLVL.

The chain employs TRBV7-9 and TRBJ1-1; D call uncertain. The ends were cut back, 6 bases at V and 7 bases at J, with 18 bases in the middle. Germline V gene sequence: CDR1 SEHNR, CDR2 FQNEAQ (reference sequence). The CDR3 sequence is 14 residues long. CDR3 in DNA: TGTGCCAGCAGGCCGAGAACAGATCGTGATGAAGCTTTCTTT. The encoded protein is CASRPRTDRDEAFF.

This sequence joins TRBV30 and TRBJ2-1; D gene ambiguous. The V gene's germline CDR1 is GTSNPN and CDR2 SVGIG (reference sequence). CDR3 length: 11 residues. The V and J ends lost 7 bases and 9 bases respectively, with 13 bases between them. CDR3 DNA sequence: TGTGCCTTCGCCCCGTCCGTTGAGCAGTTCTTC. Amino acid sequence: CAFAPSVEQFF.

V is TRBV4-2 and J is TRBJ2-3; D is unclear. Trimming removed 4 bases from V and 6 bases from J, with 5 bases in between. Germline CDR1 is LGHNA and CDR2 is YNFKEQ. The CDR3 contains 11 residues. CDR3 nucleotide sequence: TGTGCCAGCAGCCTTAGGGATACGCAGTATTTT. Amino acid sequence: CASSLRDTQYF.